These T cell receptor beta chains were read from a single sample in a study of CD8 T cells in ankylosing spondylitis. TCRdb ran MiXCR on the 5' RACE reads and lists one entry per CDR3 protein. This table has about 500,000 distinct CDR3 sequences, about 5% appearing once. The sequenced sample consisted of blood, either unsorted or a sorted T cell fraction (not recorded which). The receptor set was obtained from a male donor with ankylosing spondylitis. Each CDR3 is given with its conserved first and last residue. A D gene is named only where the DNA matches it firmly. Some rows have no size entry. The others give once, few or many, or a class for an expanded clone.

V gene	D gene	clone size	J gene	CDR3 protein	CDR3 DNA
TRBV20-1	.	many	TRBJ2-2	CSARSSGNTGELFF	TGCAGTGCTAGGTCCAGCGGAAACACCGGGGAGCTGTTTTTT
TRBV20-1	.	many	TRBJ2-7	CSAVPGPSLHEQYF	TGCAGTGCTGTCCCTGGGCCCTCGCTCCACGAGCAGTACTTC
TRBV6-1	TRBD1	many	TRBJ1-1	CASSRGQVDTEAFF	TGTGCCAGCAGCCGGGGACAGGTGGACACTGAAGCTTTCTTT
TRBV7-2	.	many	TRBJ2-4	CASSSRDRGAKNIQYF	TGTGCCAGCAGCTCTCGGGACCGCGGGGCCAAAAACATTCAGTACTTC
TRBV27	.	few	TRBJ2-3	CASSIGAPWLWPRDTQYF	TGTGCCAGCAGTATAGGGGCCCCCTGGTTATGGCCTCGAGATACGCAGTATTTT
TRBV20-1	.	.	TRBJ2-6	CSASGGPGANVLTF	TGCAGTGCTAGTGGTGGACCTGGGGCCAACGTCCTGACTTTC
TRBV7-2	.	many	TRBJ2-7	CASSLGLNSYEQYF	TGTGCCAGCAGCCTCGGACTGAACTCCTACGAGCAGTACTTC
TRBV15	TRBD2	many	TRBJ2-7	CATSRASSGTYEQYF	TGTGCCACCAGCAGAGCGAGTAGCGGGACCTACGAGCAGTACTTC
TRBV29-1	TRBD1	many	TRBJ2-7	CSVRTGISYEQYF	TGCAGCGTCCGGACAGGGATCTCCTACGAGCAGTACTTC
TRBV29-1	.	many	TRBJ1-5	CSVGDLYQPQHF	TGCAGCGTTGGGGACCTCTATCAGCCCCAGCATTTT
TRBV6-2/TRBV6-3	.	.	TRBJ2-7	CASSLKQPYYEQYF	TGTGCCAGCAGCCTGAAACAGCCATACTACGAGCAGTACTTC
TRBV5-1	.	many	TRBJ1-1	CASSLAAWPMNTEAFF	TGCGCCAGCAGCTTGGCTGCGTGGCCCATGAACACTGAAGCTTTCTTT
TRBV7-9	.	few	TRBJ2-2	CASSRLQEDTGELFF	TGTGCCAGCAGCCGTCTACAGGAGGACACCGGGGAGCTGTTTTTT
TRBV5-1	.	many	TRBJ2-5	CASSLDRQETQYF	TGCGCCAGCAGCTTGGACAGACAAGAGACCCAGTACTTC
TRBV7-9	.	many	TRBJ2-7	CASSLVFEQYF	TGTGCCAGCAGCTTAGTCTTTGAGCAGTACTTC
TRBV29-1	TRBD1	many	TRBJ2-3	CSVLKGWDRGLDTQYF	TGCAGCGTTCTTAAAGGGTGGGACAGGGGCCTGGATACGCAGTATTTT
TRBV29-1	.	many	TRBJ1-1	CSGEPGSAEAFF	TGCAGCGGTGAACCAGGGTCTGCTGAAGCTTTCTTT